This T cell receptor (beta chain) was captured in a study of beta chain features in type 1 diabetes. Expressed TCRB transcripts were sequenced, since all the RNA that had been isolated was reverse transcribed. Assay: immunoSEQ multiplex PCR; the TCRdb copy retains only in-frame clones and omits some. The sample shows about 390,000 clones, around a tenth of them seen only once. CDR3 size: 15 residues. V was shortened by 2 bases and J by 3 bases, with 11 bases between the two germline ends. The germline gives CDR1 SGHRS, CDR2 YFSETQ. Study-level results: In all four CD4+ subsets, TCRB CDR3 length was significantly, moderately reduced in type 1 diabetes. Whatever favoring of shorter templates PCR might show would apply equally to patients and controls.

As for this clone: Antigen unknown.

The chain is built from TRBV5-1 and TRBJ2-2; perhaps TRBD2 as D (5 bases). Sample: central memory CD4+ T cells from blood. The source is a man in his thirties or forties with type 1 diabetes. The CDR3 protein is CASSLGSGDTGELFF. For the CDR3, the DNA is TGCGCCAGCAGCTTAGGGAGCGGAGACACCGGGGAGCTGTTTTTT.